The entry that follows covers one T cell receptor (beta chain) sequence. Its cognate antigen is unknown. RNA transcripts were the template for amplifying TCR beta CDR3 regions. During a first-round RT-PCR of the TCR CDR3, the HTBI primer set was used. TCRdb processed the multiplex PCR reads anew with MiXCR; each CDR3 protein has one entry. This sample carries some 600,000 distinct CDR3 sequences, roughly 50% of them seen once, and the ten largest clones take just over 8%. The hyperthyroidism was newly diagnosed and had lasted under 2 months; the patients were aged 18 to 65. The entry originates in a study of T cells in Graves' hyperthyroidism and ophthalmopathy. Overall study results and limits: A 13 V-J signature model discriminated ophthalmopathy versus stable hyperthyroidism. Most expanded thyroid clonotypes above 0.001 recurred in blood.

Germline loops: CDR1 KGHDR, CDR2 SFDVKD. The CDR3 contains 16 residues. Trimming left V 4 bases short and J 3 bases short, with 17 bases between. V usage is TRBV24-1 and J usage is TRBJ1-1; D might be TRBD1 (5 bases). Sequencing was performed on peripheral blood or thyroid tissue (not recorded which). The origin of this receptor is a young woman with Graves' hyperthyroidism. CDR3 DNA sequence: TGTGCCACCAGTGAGGGGCAGGGAGCGTGGGACACTGAAGCTTTCTTT. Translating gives CATSEGQGAWDTEAFF.